This TCR beta chain came from a study of blood T cell repertoires in COVID-19. Study details: Acute-phase and convalescent COVID-19 samples originated in the United States, Italy and Spain. Sample material is recorded as cDNA or gDNA derived from T cells, B-cell-depleted T cells, or PBMCs.

Per the original data handling: Quantification of nucleated cells was approximated via reference gene primer amplification. Clones were read by immunoSEQ multiplex PCR, and TCRdb kept only the in-frame ones, dropping some. V and J calls and clone size follow that table, whereas D and trimming were derived from the DNA. The table shows some 80,000 clones, with 65% to 90% occurring only once. Germline V lookup: CDR1 KGHDR, CDR2 SFDVKD. V shed 7 bases and J shed 4 bases, with 7 bases lying between them. The CDR3 has 12 residues. The rearrangement uses TRBV24-1 and TRBJ2-1; perhaps TRBD1 as D (6 bases). This receptor was obtained from a human donor in a cohort sampled during active COVID-19. The material sequenced was peripheral blood. The CDR3 protein is CATSGQYNEQFF. Here the CDR3 DNA reads TGTGCCACCAGCGGACAGTACAATGAGCAGTTCTTC.